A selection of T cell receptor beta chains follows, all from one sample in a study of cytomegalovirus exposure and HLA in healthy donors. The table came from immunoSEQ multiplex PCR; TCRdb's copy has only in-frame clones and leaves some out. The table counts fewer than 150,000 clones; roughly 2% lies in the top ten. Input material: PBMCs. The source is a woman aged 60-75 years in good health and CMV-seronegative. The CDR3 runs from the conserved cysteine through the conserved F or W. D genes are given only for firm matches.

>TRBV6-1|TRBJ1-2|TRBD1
TGTGCCAGCACTATCGGACAGGTCTCTAACTATGGCTACACCTTC
CASTIGQVSNYGYTF
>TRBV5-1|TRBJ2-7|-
TGCGCCAGCAGCTTGGTTTCTAGCGTTATCTACGAGCAGTACTTC
CASSLVSSVIYEQYF
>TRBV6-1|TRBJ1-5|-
TGTGCCAGCATTAGACAGGCGGGCAATCAGCCCCAGCATTTT
CASIRQAGNQPQHF
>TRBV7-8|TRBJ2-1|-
TGTGCCAGCAGCCCTAGCCTGTACAATGAGCAGTTCTTC
CASSPSLYNEQFF
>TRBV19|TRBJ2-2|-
TGTGCCAGTAGTATCCTTCAAGGCAGGCGTCCCACCGGGGAGCTGTTTTTT
CASSILQGRRPTGELFF
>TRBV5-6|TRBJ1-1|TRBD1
TGTGCCAGCAGCCCGGACAGGGGGCGTGCTGAAGCTTTCTTT
CASSPDRGRAEAFF
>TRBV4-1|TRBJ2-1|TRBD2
TGCGCCAGCAGCCAAGTGCAAGCGGGGGGGTCCTACAATGAGCAGTTCTTC
CASSQVQAGGSYNEQFF
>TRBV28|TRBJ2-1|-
TGTGCCAGCAGGACCCGAATACAGGGATGGGAGCAGTTCTTC
CASRTRIQGWEQFF
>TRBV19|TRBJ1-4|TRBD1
TGTGCCAGTAGTCCCCGACAGGGGTGGGTAACTAATGAAAAACTGTTTTTT
CASSPRQGWVTNEKLFF
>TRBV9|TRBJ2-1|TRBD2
TGTGCCAGCAGCAATAGCCGGGTGGGGCGGGGGATTTCCTACAATGAGCAGTTCTTC
CASSNSRVGRGISYNEQFF
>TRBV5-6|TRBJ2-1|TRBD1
TGTGCCAGCAGCTTGGGCGGACAGGGGTTTAGCGAGCAGTTCTTC
CASSLGGQGFSEQFF
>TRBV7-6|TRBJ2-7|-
TGTGCCAGCAGCTTAGGGGGGCTCGAGCAGTACTTC
CASSLGGLEQYF
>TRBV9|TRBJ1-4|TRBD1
TGTGCCAGCAGCGCGGGGACAGGGGGCGGTGGTGAAAAACTGTTTTTT
CASSAGTGGGGEKLFF
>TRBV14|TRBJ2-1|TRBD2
TGTGCCAGCAGCCGGGGGGTAGCGGGAGGGAACTACAATGAGCAGTTCTTC
CASSRGVAGGNYNEQFF
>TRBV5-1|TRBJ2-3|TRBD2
TGCGCCAGCAGCTACGCCGGACTAGCTGGGACCACAGATACGCAGTATTTT
CASSYAGLAGTTDTQYF
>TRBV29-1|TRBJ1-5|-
TGCAGCGCCGGTTATAGCAATCAGCCCCAGCATTTT
CSAGYSNQPQHF
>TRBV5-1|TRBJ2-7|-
TGCGCCAGCAGCTTGTTGTCAGACTACGAGCAGTACTTC
CASSLLSDYEQYF
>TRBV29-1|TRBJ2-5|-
TGCAGCGTTGAAGATTACCGGGGTCGGTGGCAAGAGACCCAGTACTTC
CSVEDYRGRWQETQYF
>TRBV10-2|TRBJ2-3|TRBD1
TGCGCCAGCAGGGGCCATATACAGGGGGCGCAAGATACGCAGTATTTT
CASRGHIQGAQDTQYF
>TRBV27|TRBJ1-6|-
TGTGCCAGCAGTTTACGCGGGCAGTATAATTCACCCCTCCACTTT
CASSLRGQYNSPLHF
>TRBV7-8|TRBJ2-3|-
TGTGCCAGCAGCTCGGGAACTCCATCCCGCACAGATACGCAGTATTTT
CASSSGTPSRTDTQYF
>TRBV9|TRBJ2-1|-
TGTGCCAGCAGCGCGGCGGGGACTTCTAAATACAATGAGCAGTTCTTC
CASSAAGTSKYNEQFF
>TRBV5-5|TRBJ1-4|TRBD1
TGTGCCAGCAGCTTGGCGGCAGGGGGTTCGGCTAATGAAAAACTGTTTTTT
CASSLAAGGSANEKLFF
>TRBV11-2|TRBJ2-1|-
TGTGCCAGCAGCTTAGCTGACAGGAACAATGAGCAGTTCTTC
CASSLADRNNEQFF
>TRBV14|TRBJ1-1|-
TGTGCCAGCAGCCAGGACAGGAACACTGAAGCTTTCTTT
CASSQDRNTEAFF
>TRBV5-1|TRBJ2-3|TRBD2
TGCGCCAGCAGCTTGGCGAGCGGGAGGTCCACAGATACGCAGTATTTT
CASSLASGRSTDTQYF
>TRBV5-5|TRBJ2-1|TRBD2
TGTGCCAGCGATCCATTAGCGGGAGGGCCACTTAATGAGCAGTTCTTC
CASDPLAGGPLNEQFF
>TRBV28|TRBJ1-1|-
TGTGCCAGCGGCGGGTCGGACAGCAAGAACACTGAAGCTTTCTTT
CASGGSDSKNTEAFF
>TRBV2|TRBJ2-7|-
TGTGCCAGCGGACTTGGCGGTTTGGACGAGCAGTACTTC
CASGLGGLDEQYF
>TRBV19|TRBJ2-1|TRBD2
TGTGCCAGTAGTAACTACCTAGCGGGGTACAATGAGCAGTTCTTC
CASSNYLAGYNEQFF
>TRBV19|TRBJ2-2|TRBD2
TGTGCCAGTATAAGGCCGGCTAGCGGGGGAACCGGGGAGCTGTTTTTT
CASIRPASGGTGELFF
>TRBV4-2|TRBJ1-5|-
TGTGCCAGCAGCCAAGATAGAGGAACCGATCAGCCCCAGCATTTT
CASSQDRGTDQPQHF
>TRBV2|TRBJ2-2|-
TGTGCCAGCAGTGAAAGAGGTGGCACCGGGGAGCTGTTTTTT
CASSERGGTGELFF
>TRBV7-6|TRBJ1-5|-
TGTGCCAGCTCGCGGCAGGGAAATCAGCCCCAGCATTTT
CASSRQGNQPQHF
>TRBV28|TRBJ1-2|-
TGTGCCAGCAGCCGCGACAGAGAGGAAAACTATGGCTACACCTTC
CASSRDREENYGYTF
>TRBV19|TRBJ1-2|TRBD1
TGTGCCAGTAGTGGGACAGGGACAAGCTATGGCTACACCTTC
CASSGTGTSYGYTF
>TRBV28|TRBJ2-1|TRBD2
TGTGCCAGCAGTCAACTAGCGGGAGCCAATGAGCAGTTCTTC
CASSQLAGANEQFF
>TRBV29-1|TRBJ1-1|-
TGCAGCGTTGAAGATCACAGGGTCGGTGAAGCTTTCTTT
CSVEDHRVGEAFF
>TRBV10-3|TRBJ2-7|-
TGTGCCATCAGTGAGCGAGGCTACGAGCAGTACTTC
CAISERGYEQYF
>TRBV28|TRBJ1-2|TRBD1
TGTGCCAGCAGCCAACAGGGGTACTATGGCTACACCTTC
CASSQQGYYGYTF
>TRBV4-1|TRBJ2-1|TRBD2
TGCGCCAGCAGCCCACAGTTTCCGGGACTAGCGGGAGAGGATGAGCAGTTCTTC
CASSPQFPGLAGEDEQFF
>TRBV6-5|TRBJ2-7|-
TGTGCCAGCAGTACCGATTTGCGGGGGCCCTACGAGCAGTACTTC
CASSTDLRGPYEQYF
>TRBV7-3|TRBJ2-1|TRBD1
TGTGCCAGCAGCCTGCGACAGGGGAACTACAATGAGCAGTTCTTC
CASSLRQGNYNEQFF
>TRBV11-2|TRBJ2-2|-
TGTGCCAGCAGCGGAAGACGCGGCGGGGAGCTGTTTTTT
CASSGRRGGELFF
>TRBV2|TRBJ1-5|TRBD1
TGTGCCAGCAGTGAAATCGGACAGGCTAGCAATCAGCCCCAGCATTTT
CASSEIGQASNQPQHF
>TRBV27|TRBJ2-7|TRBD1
TGTGCCAGCAGTTCCCTCCGACAGGGGTCCTACGAGCAGTACTTC
CASSSLRQGSYEQYF
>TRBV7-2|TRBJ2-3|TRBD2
TGTGCCAGCAGCTCAATTCATGGGAGGGGCACAGATACGCAGTATTTT
CASSSIHGRGTDTQYF
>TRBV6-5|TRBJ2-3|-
TGTGCCAGCTTTACGAGGGGCACAGATACGCAGTATTTT
CASFTRGTDTQYF
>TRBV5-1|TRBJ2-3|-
TGCGCCAGCAGGCAACACGCAACCGGGACGGGGGACTCGGATACGCAGTATTTT
CASRQHATGTGDSDTQYF
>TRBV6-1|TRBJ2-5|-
TGTGCCAGCAGGGGGCCAGAAGAGACCCAGTACTTC
CASRGPEETQYF